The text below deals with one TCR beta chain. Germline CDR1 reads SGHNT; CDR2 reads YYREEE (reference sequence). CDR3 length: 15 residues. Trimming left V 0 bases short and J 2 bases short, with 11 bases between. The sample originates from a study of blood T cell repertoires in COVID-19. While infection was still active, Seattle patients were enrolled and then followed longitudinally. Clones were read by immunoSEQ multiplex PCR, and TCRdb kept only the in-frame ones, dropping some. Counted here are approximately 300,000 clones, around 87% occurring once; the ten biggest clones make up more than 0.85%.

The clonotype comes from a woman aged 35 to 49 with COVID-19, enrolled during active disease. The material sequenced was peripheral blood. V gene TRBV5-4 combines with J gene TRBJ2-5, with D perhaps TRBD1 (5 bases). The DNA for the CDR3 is TGTGCCAGCAGCTTGGCCGCAGGGCCACAAGAGACCCAGTACTTC. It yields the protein CASSLAAGPQETQYF.